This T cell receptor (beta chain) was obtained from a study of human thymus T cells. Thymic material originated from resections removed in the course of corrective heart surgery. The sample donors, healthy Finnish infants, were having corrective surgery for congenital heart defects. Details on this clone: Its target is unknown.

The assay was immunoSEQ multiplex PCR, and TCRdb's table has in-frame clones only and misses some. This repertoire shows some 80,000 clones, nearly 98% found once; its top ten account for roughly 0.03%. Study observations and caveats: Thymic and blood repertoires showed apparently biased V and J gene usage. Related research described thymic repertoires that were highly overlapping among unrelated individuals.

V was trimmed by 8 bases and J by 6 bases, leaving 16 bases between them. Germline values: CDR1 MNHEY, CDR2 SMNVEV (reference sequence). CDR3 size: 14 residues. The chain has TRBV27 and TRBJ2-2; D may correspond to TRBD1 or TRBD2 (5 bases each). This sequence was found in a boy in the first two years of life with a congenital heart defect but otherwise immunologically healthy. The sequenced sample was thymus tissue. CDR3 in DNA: TGTGCCAGCGAGGGGCATAAAGGGGCCGGGGAGCTGTTTTTT. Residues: CASEGHKGAGELFF.